Listed below are T cell receptor beta chains from one sample, sequenced in a study of shared clonotypes between healthy human individuals. Profiling relied on immunoSEQ multiplex PCR, and the TCRdb table lists in-frame clones only, not all of them. Of about 1.9 million clones listed, 85% to 95% are singletons. Sequencing was performed on naive CD8+ T cells from PBMCs. These receptors all stem from a man aged 18 to 35 in good health. Some clones in this sample may be carry-over from other donors' samples. The CDR3 runs from the conserved cysteine through the conserved F or W. A D gene is named only where the DNA matches it firmly.

J,V,D,DNA,CDR3
TRBJ2-2,TRBV28,-,TGTGCCAGCACCCAAGGGTGGGGGAACACCGGGGAGCTGTTTTTT,CASTQGWGNTGELFF
TRBJ2-7,TRBV28,-,TGTGCCAGCGGGCTTATCTACGAGCAGTACTTC,CASGLIYEQYF
TRBJ2-1,TRBV6-6,-,TGTGCCAGCAGTTACTCAGCAGGGCTGACTGAGCAGTTCTTC,CASSYSAGLTEQFF
TRBJ2-1,TRBV7-9,TRBD1,TGTGCCAGCAGCCCCAAAGGGGGACAGGGTTGGGATGAGCAGTTCTTC,CASSPKGGQGWDEQFF
TRBJ2-1,TRBV10-2,-,TGCGCCAGCAGAGGCGGGTCTCGCCTCAACAATGAGCAGTTCTTC,CASRGGSRLNNEQFF
TRBJ2-5,TRBV12-5,-,TGTGCTAGTGCTCGAGGGGGGGGAAGGGAGACCCAGTACTTC,CASARGGGRETQYF
TRBJ1-1,TRBV28,-,TGTGCCAGCAGGGAGGTCGGGACAACTGAAGCTTTCTTT,CASREVGTTEAFF
TRBJ2-1,TRBV29-1,-,TGCAGCGTTGAAGATTCCGTGGGACCTCGGCTCTACAATGAGCAGTTCTTC,CSVEDSVGPRLYNEQFF
TRBJ2-3,TRBV7-8,-,TGTGCCAGCAGCTTAACTCTAGCGAGGGGCACAGATACGCAGTATTTT,CASSLTLARGTDTQYF
TRBJ2-7,TRBV7-9,-,TGTGCCAGCAGCTTGGGTGTCGAGCAGTACTTC,CASSLGVEQYF